This entry lists 19 T cell receptor beta chains sequenced from one sample in a study of blood T cell repertoires in COVID-19. The data were produced by immunoSEQ multiplex PCR, yet TCRdb's version contains in-frame clones alone and is incomplete. The repertoire holds some 100,000 clones, just over 85% seen once, with roughly 8.3% in the top ten. Sequencing was carried out using peripheral blood. The source of these receptors is a woman between 70 and 85 years old with acute or convalescent COVID-19.

The chain carries TRBV30 and TRBJ2-7; 9 positions match TRBD1. CDR1 and CDR2 (germline): GTSNPN, SVGIG (reference sequence). The CDR3 runs to 15 residues. J lost 0 bases, V lost 6 bases, and 9 bases had no gene match. In DNA, the CDR3 is TGTGCCTGTATTACCGGGACAGGGATCTCCTACGAGCAGTACTTC. It yields the protein CACITGTGISYEQYF.

The chain employs TRBV11-2 and TRBJ1-2; D gene ambiguous. The V and J ends lost 1 base and 8 bases respectively, with 11 bases between them. CDR3 length: 13 amino acids. Germline V gene data show CDR1 as SGHAT and CDR2 as FQNNGV. CDR3 sequence reads: CASSLAEGVGYTF. The CDR3 DNA sequence: TGTGCCAGCAGCTTAGCTGAGGGAGTGGGCTACACCTTC.

J is TRBJ2-6 and V is TRBV7-6, with a tentative D call TRBD2 (5 bases). Trimming removed 2 bases from V and 0 bases from J, with 11 bases in between. From germline, CDR1 is SGHVS and CDR2 FNYEAQ. The CDR3 length is 17 residues. CDR3: CASSLIYAGSGANVLTF. The CDR3, as DNA: TGTGCCAGCAGCTTAATTTACGCGGGCTCTGGGGCCAACGTCCTGACTTTC. Using reference TRBV7-6 and TRBJ2-6 for the parts outside the CDR3, the full variable domain is GAGVSQSPRYKVTKRGQDVALRCDPISGHVSLYWYRQALGQGPEFLTYFNYEAQQDKSGLPNDRFSAERPEGSISTLTIQRTEQRDSAMYRCASSLIYAGSGANVLTFGAGSRLTVL.

This clone was counted a single time. The chain employs TRBV18 and TRBJ2-3; TRBD2 is a possible D gene (6 bases). The CDR3 covers 16 residues. Germline V CDR1 and CDR2: KGHSH, LQKENI. Trimming removed 1 base from V and 4 bases from J, with 15 bases in between. DNA for the CDR3: TGTGCCAGCTCACCACTTATTAGCGGTCAGGCAGATACGCAGTATTTT. Protein: CASSPLISGQADTQYF. Full variable domain (remainder filled in from reference TRBV18 and TRBJ2-3): NAGVMQNPRHLVRRRGQEARLRCSPMKGHSHVYWYRQLPEEGLKFMVYLQKENIIDESGMPKERFSAEFPKEGPSILRIQQVVRGDSAAYFCASSPLISGQADTQYFGPGTRLTVL.

V is TRBV5-6 and J is TRBJ2-1; 8 bases align to TRBD2. This CDR3 comprises 17 residues. Germline trimming cut 3 bases from V and 7 bases from J; bases unmatched to any gene: 15. CDR1 and CDR2 (germline): SGHDT, YYEEEE. CDR3 sequence: CASSYGLAGSYGNEQFF. The CDR3 DNA reads as TGTGCCAGCAGCTATGGTTTAGCGGGAAGTTATGGGAATGAGCAGTTCTTC.

The chain links TRBV9 to TRBJ2-7; 12 bases match TRBD2. The junction had 4 bases not matched to a gene; V was cut back by 3 bases and J by 6 bases. Germline assignment: CDR1 SGDLS and CDR2 YYNGEE. The CDR3 length is 14 residues. CDR3: CASSAGLAGREQYF. CDR3 DNA: TGTGCCAGCAGCGCTGGACTAGCGGGACGCGAGCAGTACTTC. The whole variable domain, filled in from reference TRBV9 and TRBJ2-7, reads DSGVTQTPKHLITATGQRVTLRCSPRSGDLSVYWYQQSLDQGLQFLIQYYNGEERAKGNILERFSAQQFPDLHSELNLSSLELGDSALYFCASSAGLAGREQYFGPGTRLTVT.

This clone was seen only once. The V and J genes are TRBV5-4 and TRBJ2-7; 10 nucleotides match TRBD2. V dropped 4 bases and J dropped 3; count of bases not matched to a gene: 4. CDR3 length: 14 amino acids. The V gene's germline CDR1 is SGHNT and CDR2 YYREEE (reference sequence). CDR3: CASSAGTSVYEQYF. The CDR3 nucleotides read TGTGCCAGCAGCGCCGGGACTAGCGTCTACGAGCAGTACTTC.

This sequence joins TRBV6-1 and TRBJ2-5, with TRBD1 as a possible D gene (8 bases). CDR3 length: 18 residues. Germline loops: CDR1 MNHNS, CDR2 SASEGT. V shed 3 bases and J shed 4 bases, with 24 bases lying between them. This CDR3 reads CASSEGGTGYFVGETQYF. CDR3 in DNA: TGTGCCAGCAGTGAGGGGGGGACAGGATATTTCGTCGGAGAGACCCAGTACTTC.

V gene TRBV15 combines with J gene TRBJ1-6; D uncertain. Germline V gives CDR1 LNHNV, CDR2 YYDKDF (reference sequence). The CDR3 has 13 amino acids. Trimming shortened V by 7 bases and J by 7 bases, and 11 bases separated the two germline ends. The CDR3 DNA reads TGTGCCACCACCTCAGATGTAAATTCACCCCTCCACTTT. Its translation: CATTSDVNSPLHF. The entire variable domain, with the rest obtained from reference TRBV15 and TRBJ1-6, is as follows: DAMVIQNPRYQVTQFGKPVTLSCSQTLNHNVMYWYQQKSSQAPKLLFHYYDKDFNNEADTPDNFQSRRPNTSFCFLDIRSPGLGDTAMYLCATTSDVNSPLHFGNGTRLTVT.

This rearrangement joins TRBV7-6 to TRBJ1-1; weak D call: TRBD1 (6 bases). With 1 base removed from V and 4 bases from J, the gap between germline ends came to 22 bases. The germline V gene has CDR1 SGHVS and CDR2 FNYEAQ. The CDR3 runs to 18 residues. CDR3 loop: CASSLGMGQGMVGTEAFF. The CDR3 DNA reads as TGTGCCAGCAGCTTAGGGATGGGTCAGGGGATGGTTGGCACTGAAGCTTTCTTT.

This clone appeared a few times. The chain is built from TRBV28 and TRBJ1-3; TRBD1 is a possible D gene (5 bases). The CDR3 is 15 amino acids. Germline values: CDR1 MDHEN, CDR2 SYDVKM. The V and J ends lost 4 bases and 3 bases respectively, with 13 bases between them. Here the CDR3 reads CASSSRGVHGNTIYF. CDR3 DNA sequence: TGTGCCAGCAGTTCCCGGGGGGTTCATGGAAACACCATATATTTT. The variable domain in full, with the rest retrieved from reference TRBV28 and TRBJ1-3, is DVKVTQSSRYLVKRTGEKVFLECVQDMDHENMFWYRQDPGLGLRLIYFSYDVKMKEKGDIPEGYSVSREKKERFSLILESASTNQTSMYLCASSSRGVHGNTIYFGEGSWLTVV.

The chain is built from TRBV10-3 and TRBJ2-7; 8 bases match TRBD1. Trimming took 6 bases from V and 6 from J; bases not matched to a gene: 10. The V gene's germline CDR1 is ENHRY and CDR2 SYGVKD. The CDR3 loop spans 14 amino acids. In DNA, the CDR3 is TGTGCCATCAGCGAGGTGGACAGGGTCGGCGAGCAGTACTTC. Its translation: CAISEVDRVGEQYF.

This chain uses TRBV21-1 with TRBJ2-2; TRBD2 is taken as the D call from the table, unchecked against the DNA. TRBV21-1 is flagged as a pseudogene. This CDR3 is 16 amino acids long. The CDR3 is CASSKGTRGNTGELFF. CDR3 coding DNA: TGTGCCAGCAGCAAGGGTACGCGGGGTAACACCGGGGAGCTGTTTTTT.

V is TRBV19 and J is TRBJ2-7; TRBD1 agrees at 9 bases. CDR1 and CDR2 (germline): LNHDA, SQIVND (reference sequence). CDR3 length: 13 residues. V shed 4 bases, J shed 6 bases, and the junction held 4 bases outside the gene matches. CDR3: CASSSDRGGEQYF. The CDR3 DNA follows: TGTGCCAGTAGTAGTGACAGGGGGGGCGAGCAGTACTTC.

The rearrangement links TRBV7-9 to TRBJ2-1; 11 bases line up with TRBD2. The germline gives CDR1 SEHNR, CDR2 FQNEAQ (reference sequence). V was pared by 5 bases and J by 2 bases, with 5 bases of the junction left unmatched. The CDR3 has 16 residues. The CDR3 sequence: CASSPTSGRTYNEQFF. CDR3 nucleotide sequence: TGTGCCAGCAGCCCAACTAGCGGGAGAACCTACAATGAGCAGTTCTTC.

The chain couples TRBV7-3 to TRBJ2-2; possible D gene TRBD1, 5 bases. The V end was cut by 1 base, the J end by 5 bases, with 11 bases between. Germline V lookup: CDR1 SGHTA, CDR2 FQGTGA. This CDR3 comprises 15 residues. As DNA, the CDR3 is TGTGCCAGCAGCTTAATCCCAGGGCGGACCGGGGAGCTGTTTTTT. Protein sequence: CASSLIPGRTGELFF.

V is TRBV20-1 and J is TRBJ2-7, with 8 bases matching TRBD2. V was clipped by 3 bases and J by 6 bases; unmatched bases: 13. The V gene's germline CDR1 is DFQATT and CDR2 SNEGSKA (reference sequence). This CDR3 spans 15 amino acids. The CDR3 reads CSASPQVAGWGEQYF. DNA of the CDR3: TGCAGTGCTAGTCCCCAGGTAGCGGGATGGGGCGAGCAGTACTTC.

The V call is TRBV2, the J call TRBJ1-1; D is ambiguous. CDR1 is SNHLY, CDR2 FYNNEI, per germline. The CDR3 loop spans 14 amino acids. Trimming removed 7 bases at V and 2 bases at J, with 14 bases between. CDR3 nucleotide sequence: TGTGCCAGCATCCCTGATGGGCGAAACACTGAAGCTTTCTTT. Protein: CASIPDGRNTEAFF.

This rearrangement joins TRBV7-2 to TRBJ2-7; TRBD2 agrees at 15 bases. V trimming: 1 base; J trimming: 3 bases; junction bases outside the gene matches: 4. CDR1 is SGHTA and CDR2 is FQGNSA in the germline V gene. The length of the CDR3 is 17 residues. This CDR3 is CASSLVGTSGGYYEQYF. For the CDR3, the DNA is TGTGCCAGCAGCTTAGTTGGGACTAGCGGGGGGTACTACGAGCAGTACTTC.